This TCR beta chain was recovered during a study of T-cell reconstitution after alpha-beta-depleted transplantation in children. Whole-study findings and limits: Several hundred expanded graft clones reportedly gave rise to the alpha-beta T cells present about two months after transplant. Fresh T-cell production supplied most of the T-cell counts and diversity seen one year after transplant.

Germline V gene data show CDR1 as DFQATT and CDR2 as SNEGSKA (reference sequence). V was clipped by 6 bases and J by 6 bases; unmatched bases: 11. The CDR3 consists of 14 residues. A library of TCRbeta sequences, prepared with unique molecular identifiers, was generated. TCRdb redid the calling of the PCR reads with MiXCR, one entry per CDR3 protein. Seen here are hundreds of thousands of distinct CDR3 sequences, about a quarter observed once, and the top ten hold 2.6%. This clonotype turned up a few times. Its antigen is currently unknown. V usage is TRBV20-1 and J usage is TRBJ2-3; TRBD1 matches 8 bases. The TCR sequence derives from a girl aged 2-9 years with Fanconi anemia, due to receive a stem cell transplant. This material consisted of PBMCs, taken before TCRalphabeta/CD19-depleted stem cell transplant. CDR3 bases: TGCAGTGCGAACCTGGACAGGGAGGAGGATACGCAGTATTTT. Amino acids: CSANLDREEDTQYF.